This section outlines one T cell receptor (beta chain) sequence together with its context. Its matching antigen is unknown. The record originates from a study of T cell responses to AZD1222 COVID-19 vaccine. General study results and limits: Seropositive status at baseline applied to only a handful of AZD1222 recipients. Females outnumbered males among donors, who were mostly white British; clonal diversity was possibly underestimated. Reportedly, close to half of spike-specific TCRs are directed against unmutated variant regions.

The germline V gene encodes CDR1 SGHVT and CDR2 SQSDAQ. There are 14 residues in the CDR3. V was shortened by 4 bases and J by 2 bases, with 12 bases between the two germline ends. Here immunoSEQ multiplex PCR was the method, and the copy in TCRdb shows in-frame clones only, minus some. Altogether around 140,000 clones are present, around 90% being singletons, with the ten largest covering about 3.8%. The analysis combined second doses at about 4 or about 12 weeks. The receptor comes from an adult who received the AZD1222 COVID-19 vaccine. The chain carries TRBV7-4 and TRBJ2-7, with a weak D call TRBD2 (5 bases). This sample comprised peripheral blood, obtained 28 days after the second AZD1222 dose. The CDR3 DNA is TGTGCCAGCAGCTACCTACGGGGTCCCTACGAGCAGTACTTC. Its translation is CASSYLRGPYEQYF.